This T cell receptor (beta chain) was profiled in a study of beta chain features in type 1 diabetes. The germline V gene encodes CDR1 LNHNV and CDR2 YYDKDF (reference sequence). V gave up 3 bases and J gave up 2 bases, with 10 bases separating them. The CDR3 has 14 amino acids. cDNA synthesis used the whole RNA isolate, giving expressed TCRB sequences. Clones were sequenced by immunoSEQ multiplex PCR, and TCRdb holds only the in-frame ones, with some missing. The sample comprises under 500,000 clones, 30% of which are singletons, and about 0.065% rests with the top ten. The chain employs TRBV15 and TRBJ2-5; the D gene is possibly TRBD1 (6 bases). The sequence was obtained from a young man in good health. Material: naive CD4+ T cells from blood. CDR3 region: CATSRQGSQETQYF. CDR3 coding DNA: TGTGCCACCAGCAGGCAGGGGTCTCAAGAGACCCAGTACTTC.